These 24 T cell receptor beta chains share one sample of origin, sequenced in a study of cytomegalovirus exposure and HLA in healthy donors. Researchers ran the PCR with 60 Vbeta and 13 Jbeta primers. The table came from immunoSEQ multiplex PCR; TCRdb's copy has only in-frame clones and leaves some out. The table has roughly 200,000 clones, roughly 80% seen once. The sample comprised PBMCs. The receptors were gathered from a woman aged 50 to 60 in good health and CMV-seronegative.

V and J are TRBV5-6 and TRBJ2-1; D ambiguous. The germline V and J ends were trimmed by 0 bases and 0 bases, with 7 bases remaining between them. The germline V gene encodes CDR1 SGHDT and CDR2 YYEEEE. CDR3 size: 15 residues. DNA for the CDR3: TGTGCCAGCAGCTTGGGCCTAAGCTCCTACAATGAGCAGTTCTTC. Amino acids: CASSLGLSSYNEQFF.

The V call is TRBV29-1, the J call TRBJ2-7, with a tentative D call TRBD1 (5 bases). There are 11 residues in the CDR3. Germline V lookup: CDR1 SQVTM, CDR2 ANQGSEA. V gave up 4 bases and J gave up 6 bases, with 10 bases separating them. CDR3 nucleotides: TGCAGCGTTGTTGGGGCTCGCGAGCAGTACTTC. This codes for CSVVGAREQYF.

J is TRBJ2-5 and V is TRBV2; 15 bases line up with TRBD2. The CDR3 has 15 residues. The V segment lost 7 bases and the J segment 3 bases; nucleotides outside the gene matches: 3. Germline V CDR1 and CDR2: SNHLY, FYNNEI. DNA for the CDR3: TGTGCCAGCATTAGGACTAGCGGGAGGGAAGAGACCCAGTACTTC. Residues: CASIRTSGREETQYF.

The V call is TRBV7-2, the J call TRBJ2-7; 9 nucleotides match TRBD2. Unmatched junction bases numbered 11, after V lost 5 bases and J lost 0 bases. The CDR3 runs 17 residues. The germline V gene has CDR1 SGHTA and CDR2 FQGNSA. The CDR3 coding sequence is TGTGCCAGCAGCGACCTAGCGGGGCTACCCTACTCCTACGAGCAGTACTTC. Protein product: CASSDLAGLPYSYEQYF.

Note on this clone: The germline gene is not matched at one end of the junction; a read error may be the cause. The sample contains more than one DNA sequence encoding this CDR3. The rearrangement links TRBV19 to TRBJ1-1; D call uncertain. The CDR3 runs 13 residues. In germline, CDR1 is LNHDA, CDR2 SQIVND (reference sequence). CDR3 bases: TGTGCCAGTAGTATAGATCCGAGGACTGAGGCTTTCTTT. Translation: CASSIDPRTEAFF.

The chain couples TRBV4-2 to TRBJ2-1; D is ambiguous. This CDR3 has 13 residues. Per the germline V gene, CDR1 is LGHNA and CDR2 is YNFKEQ. V was shortened by 4 bases and J by 9 bases, with 13 bases between the two germline ends. The CDR3 protein is CASSRGSTGEQFF. In DNA, the CDR3 is TGTGCCAGCAGCCGAGGATCCACCGGTGAGCAGTTCTTC.

This clone was observed a handful of times. The chain links TRBV29-1 to TRBJ1-1; perhaps TRBD1 as D (5 bases). Germline V lookup: CDR1 SQVTM, CDR2 ANQGSEA. The V end was cut by 7 bases, the J end by 10 bases, with 16 bases between. There are 11 residues in the CDR3. The CDR3 DNA follows: TGCAGCGGCGGCCCTGGGGGGGGAGCTTTCTTT. Amino acid sequence: CSGGPGGGAFF. Full variable domain (missing parts from reference TRBV29-1 and TRBJ1-1): SAVISQKPSRDICQRGTSLTIQCQVDSQVTMMFWYRQQPGQSLTLIATANQGSEATYESGFVIDKFPISRPNLTFSTLTVSNMSPEDSSIYLCSGGPGGGAFFGQGTRLTVV.

V and J are TRBV27 and TRBJ1-1, with D hard to call. Germline values: CDR1 MNHEY, CDR2 SMNVEV (reference sequence). V dropped 3 bases and J dropped 1 base, with 15 bases sitting between them. This CDR3 contains 16 residues. CDR3 in DNA: TGTGCCAGCAGTTTTCAAGCGGGGTTCGGGAACACTGAAGCTTTCTTT. It is translated as CASSFQAGFGNTEAFF.

V usage is TRBV19 and J usage is TRBJ1-2; 10 nucleotides line up with TRBD1. In germline, CDR1 is LNHDA, CDR2 SQIVND (reference sequence). V shed 6 bases, J shed 5 bases, and the junction held 12 bases outside the gene matches. This CDR3 contains 16 residues. In nucleotides, the CDR3 is TGTGCCAGTAGATATCCCCGGGGACAGGGGAAATATGGCTACACCTTC. Encoded protein: CASRYPRGQGKYGYTF.

J is TRBJ2-2 and V is TRBV2, with 8 bases aligning to TRBD1. The CDR3 length is 14 residues. Trimming cost V 5 bases and J 5 bases; bases outside gene matches: 4. Germline V CDR1 and CDR2: SNHLY, FYNNEI. The CDR3 region has the DNA TGTGCCAGCAGTCAAAGGACAGGGACCGGGGAGCTGTTTTTT. Translated, it gives CASSQRTGTGELFF.

This clone was observed a handful of times. The rearrangement uses TRBV12-5 and TRBJ2-1; 12 bases line up with TRBD2. In germline, CDR1 is LGHNT, CDR2 FRNRAP. The CDR3 runs to 19 residues. The ends lost 5 bases at V and 0 bases at J; junction bases unmatched: 11. CDR3 DNA: TGTGCTAGTGGTCCCGGGACTAGCGGGTTCATGAGCTCCTACAATGAGCAGTTCTTC. Its translation is CASGPGTSGFMSSYNEQFF.

In its sample, this clone was seen once. The chain uses TRBV27 and TRBJ2-7, with D possibly matching TRBD1 (7 bases). CDR1 is MNHEY, CDR2 SMNVEV, per germline (reference sequence). This CDR3 is 13 amino acids long. Trimming shortened V by 8 bases and J by 5 bases, and 16 bases separated the two germline ends. In DNA form, the CDR3 reads TGTGCCAGCGGGTACAGGGGCGGGAACGAGCAGTACTTC. Translating gives CASGYRGGNEQYF.

The chain has TRBV28 and TRBJ2-5; 11 nucleotides align to TRBD2. The CDR3 is 16 residues long. Germline assignment: CDR1 MDHEN and CDR2 SYDVKM. Trimming took 6 bases from V and 0 from J; bases not matched to a gene: 6. The CDR3 spells CASRQGTSGYQETQYF. CDR3 nucleotide sequence: TGTGCCAGCAGACAGGGGACTAGCGGATACCAAGAGACCCAGTACTTC.

The rearrangement joins TRBV9 to TRBJ2-7, with 10 positions matching TRBD1. Germline trimming cut 3 bases from V and 7 bases from J; bases unmatched to any gene: 7. This CDR3 contains 14 residues. Germline lookup yields CDR1 SGDLS and CDR2 YYNGEE. The chain's CDR3 is CASSERQGAREQYF. The CDR3 bases are TGTGCCAGCAGCGAGAGACAGGGGGCGAGGGAGCAGTACTTC.

The chain couples TRBV15 to TRBJ2-2; D is possibly TRBD1 (6 bases). There are 13 residues in the CDR3. Trimming cost V 8 bases and J 3 bases, with 10 bases left between them. Looked up from germline, CDR1 is LNHNV and CDR2 is YYDKDF (reference sequence). CDR3 loop: CATHQGYTGELFF. The DNA of the CDR3 is TGTGCCACCCATCAGGGGTACACCGGGGAGCTGTTTTTT.

This clone was seen a few times. The chain couples TRBV2 to TRBJ2-7; no definite D call. V was shortened by 8 bases and J by 3 bases, with 8 bases between the two germline ends. From germline, CDR1 is SNHLY and CDR2 FYNNEI. The CDR3 is 11 amino acids. The CDR3 here is CASQTGYEQYF. The CDR3 nucleotides are TGTGCCAGCCAGACTGGCTACGAGCAGTACTTC.

The chain joins TRBV5-5 to TRBJ2-7; 7 positions agree with TRBD2. The CDR3 extends over 17 amino acids. Germline trimming cut 0 bases from V and 10 bases from J; bases unmatched to any gene: 19. Germline values: CDR1 SGHKS, CDR2 YYEKEE (reference sequence). CDR3 nucleotide sequence: TGTGCCAGCAGCTTGGCCCAGGGCTTTGGACTAGGCCCCGCCCAGTACTTC. Translated: CASSLAQGFGLGPAQYF.

The rearrangement uses TRBV10-2 and TRBJ2-1; D unclear. This CDR3 has 14 residues. Germline values: CDR1 WSHSY, CDR2 SAAADI. V was trimmed by 7 bases and J by 3 bases, leaving 13 bases between them. As DNA, the CDR3 is TGCGCCAGCACGGAAAGCGCGTTCTACAATGAGCAGTTCTTC. Translating it yields CASTESAFYNEQFF.

The chain has TRBV7-8 and TRBJ2-7; 9 nucleotides agree with TRBD1. Trimming at V came to 5 bases and at J to 4 bases, leaving 6 bases not matched to a gene. Germline V CDR1 and CDR2: SGHVS, FQNEAQ. The length of the CDR3 is 14 residues. The CDR3 protein is CASSIQGAQYEQYF. CDR3 in DNA: TGTGCCAGCAGCATACAGGGGGCGCAGTACGAGCAGTACTTC.

V gene TRBV7-9 combines with J gene TRBJ1-2; the D is unclear. The V gene's germline CDR1 is SEHNR and CDR2 FQNEAQ (reference sequence). Trimming took 1 base from V and 8 from J, leaving 14 bases between them. The CDR3 consists of 14 residues. The CDR3 protein is CASSLEGLPRGYTF. The CDR3 coding sequence is TGTGCCAGCAGCTTAGAAGGACTCCCTCGGGGCTACACCTTC.

The chain has TRBV2 and TRBJ2-3, with 11 positions matching TRBD2. Germline CDR1 reads SNHLY; CDR2 reads FYNNEI. The trim removed 10 bases at V and 4 bases at J, leaving 7 bases unmatched. The length of the CDR3 is 14 residues. This CDR3 reads CATSGTSGSDTQYF. DNA for the CDR3: TGTGCCACCTCCGGGACTAGCGGTTCAGATACGCAGTATTTT.

The genes are TRBV29-1 and TRBJ2-7; 7 positions match TRBD1. V was clipped by 6 bases and J by 7 bases; unmatched bases: 6. The length of the CDR3 is 11 residues. Looked up from germline, CDR1 is SQVTM and CDR2 is ANQGSEA. The chain's CDR3 is CSVDSGGEQYF. The CDR3 coding sequence is TGCAGCGTGGACTCAGGGGGAGAGCAGTACTTC.

This clone was picked up one time. This chain joins TRBV7-2 and TRBJ1-2, with 7 bases aligning to TRBD1. The germline CDR1 and CDR2 sequences are SGHTA and FQGNSA. This CDR3 contains 16 residues. The J segment lost 6 bases and the V segment lost 5 bases, leaving 15 bases of the junction unmatched. The CDR3 spells CASSAIWNRGSDGYTF. For the CDR3, the DNA is TGTGCCAGCAGCGCAATTTGGAACAGGGGCTCTGATGGCTACACCTTC. Full variable domain (missing parts from reference TRBV7-2 and TRBJ1-2): GAGVSQSPSNKVTEKGKDVELRCDPISGHTALYWYRQSLGQGLEFLIYFQGNSAPDKSGLPSDRFSAERTGGSVSTLTIQRTQQEDSAVYLCASSAIWNRGSDGYTFGSGTRLTVV.

The chain couples TRBV19 to TRBJ2-7, with 11 bases lining up with TRBD1. The V and J ends lost 1 base and 6 bases, in that order; junction bases with no gene match: 2. Germline CDR1 is LNHDA and CDR2 is SQIVND (reference sequence). CDR3 size: 14 residues. CDR3 sequence reads: CASSIGTGGAEQYF. The CDR3 DNA reads TGTGCCAGTAGTATAGGGACAGGGGGCGCCGAGCAGTACTTC.